These T cell receptor beta chains were read from a single sample in a study of control samples from healthy donors and cancer patients. TCRdb keeps only in-frame clones here, not all; method: immunoSEQ multiplex PCR. The sample includes roughly 170,000 clones, roughly 91% of them seen just once. Material for sequencing was blood. These receptors originate from a man between 18 and 29 years old in good health. The conserved cysteine and the conserved F or W are not part of the CDR3 here. The D gene is left open where the match is weak. Some rows mark clone size as missing; the rest say once, few, many or name a class of expanded clone.

CDR3aa | abundance | j_gene | d_gene | v_gene
ASTPAGTSGPEQF | . | TRBJ2-1 | TRBD2 | TRBV3-1/TRBV3-2
ATSDSTANYGYT | . | TRBJ1-2 | . | TRBV24-1
ASSYDGYEQY | . | TRBJ2-7 | . | TRBV11-1
ALTAGGKADTQY | . | TRBJ2-3 | TRBD1 | TRBV30
ASSQDPGGTDTQY | . | TRBJ2-3 | TRBD2 | TRBV14
ASSISGTNEKLF | . | TRBJ1-4 | . | TRBV19
ASSLVRLETQY | . | TRBJ2-5 | . | TRBV5-1
ASSYVAGGNYEQY | . | TRBJ2-7 | TRBD2 | TRBV6-5
ASSETGGGGSPLH | . | TRBJ1-6 | TRBD1 | TRBV9
ASKIARYEQY | . | TRBJ2-7 | . | TRBV23-1
ASSPHRGYGYT | . | TRBJ1-2 | TRBD1 | TRBV7-8
ASSSLVGTSQY | . | TRBJ2-5 | . | TRBV7-8
ASSSWTANTEAF | . | TRBJ1-1 | . | TRBV5-1
ASSLAPDPYNEQF | . | TRBJ2-1 | . | TRBV5-1
ASSLAGTADQETQY | . | TRBJ2-5 | TRBD1 | TRBV5-1
ASTWTDGTPQH | . | TRBJ1-5 | . | TRBV6-5
ASSAPGHTAF | . | TRBJ1-1 | . | TRBV9
ASSFGQGITEAF | . | TRBJ1-1 | TRBD1 | TRBV6-6
AISESPASGGYEQY | . | TRBJ2-7 | TRBD2 | TRBV10-3
ASSNRGMGNTIY | . | TRBJ1-3 | . | TRBV7-9
ASSQESSGGEF | . | TRBJ2-1 | TRBD2 | TRBV3-1/TRBV3-2
ASSKLSGTDTQY | once | TRBJ2-3 | . | TRBV19
ASRLIQVGNQPQH | once | TRBJ1-5 | . | TRBV6-5
ASSIDLMGGAQF | . | TRBJ2-1 | . | TRBV19
ATSRDTGPSYEQY | . | TRBJ2-7 | . | TRBV15
ASSEIRGNTEAF | . | TRBJ1-1 | . | TRBV6-1
AWSMGRTLTGELF | . | TRBJ2-2 | . | TRBV30
ASSEQGALLTYEQY | . | TRBJ2-7 | TRBD1 | TRBV19
ASSFRGVDNEQF | . | TRBJ2-1 | TRBD2 | TRBV5-6
ASRPQGADNQPQH | few | TRBJ1-5 | TRBD1 | TRBV19
ASSHLDRVSGNTIY | . | TRBJ1-3 | TRBD1 | TRBV3-1/TRBV3-2
ASTTGLIAEAF | . | TRBJ1-1 | . | TRBV28
AISDFGETQY | . | TRBJ2-5 | . | TRBV10-3
ASSFQAGGPYNEQF | . | TRBJ2-1 | TRBD2 | TRBV5-1
ASSQVANSPLH | once | TRBJ1-6 | . | TRBV3-1/TRBV3-2
ASSAGTTSEAF | once | TRBJ1-1 | . | TRBV18
SASLQGPDTQY | . | TRBJ2-3 | . | TRBV20-1
SAYSGGYT | . | TRBJ1-2 | . | TRBV20-1
ASSPAPPGLVTEAF | . | TRBJ1-1 | . | TRBV18
ASSAQVRSPLH | . | TRBJ1-6 | . | TRBV6-2/TRBV6-3
ASAQGGHEQY | . | TRBJ2-7 | . | TRBV6-6